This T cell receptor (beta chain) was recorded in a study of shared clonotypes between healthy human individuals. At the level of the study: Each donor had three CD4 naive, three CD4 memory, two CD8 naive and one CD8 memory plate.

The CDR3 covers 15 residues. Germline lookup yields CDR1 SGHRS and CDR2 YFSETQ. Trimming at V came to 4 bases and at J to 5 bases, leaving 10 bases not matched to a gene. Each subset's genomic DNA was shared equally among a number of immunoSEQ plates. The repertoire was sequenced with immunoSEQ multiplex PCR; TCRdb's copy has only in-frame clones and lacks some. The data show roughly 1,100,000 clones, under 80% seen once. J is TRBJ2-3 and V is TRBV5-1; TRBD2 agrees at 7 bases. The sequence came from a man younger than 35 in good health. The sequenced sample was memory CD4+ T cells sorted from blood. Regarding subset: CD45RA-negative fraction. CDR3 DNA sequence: TGCGCCAGCAGCGGGGGGGACGCCGGGAGAGATACGCAGTATTTT. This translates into CASSGGDAGRDTQYF.